These 27 T cell receptor beta chains were all obtained from the same sample, sequenced in a study of cytomegalovirus exposure and HLA in healthy donors. Primers included in the PCR were 60 Vbeta and 13 Jbeta primers. Repertoires were generated with immunoSEQ multiplex PCR, while TCRdb's copy carries only in-frame clones and drops some. The sample consists of approximately 100,000 clones, roughly 80% of them appearing once. The sample comprised PBMCs. Receptors were obtained from a man aged 60-69 years in good health and CMV-seropositive.

The rearrangement joins TRBV6-5 to TRBJ2-7; TRBD1 matches at 9 bases. V lost 2 bases to trimming and J lost 3 bases; unmatched junction nucleotides: 5. This CDR3 region has 15 residues. Germline CDR1 MNHEY, CDR2 SVGAGI. CDR3 bases: TGTGCCAGCAGTTACCTCGGGACAGGGAACTACGAGCAGTACTTC. This gives the protein CASSYLGTGNYEQYF.

The sample holds one count of this clone. The J gene is TRBJ2-2, the V gene TRBV7-2; no definite D call. V dropped 2 bases and J dropped 0 bases, with 7 bases sitting between them. The CDR3 contains 15 residues. Germline V gives CDR1 SGHTA, CDR2 FQGNSA. The CDR3 nucleotides are TGTGCCAGCAGCTTACGGGTAGCGAACACCGGGGAGCTGTTTTTT. It codes for CASSLRVANTGELFF.

The rearrangement joins TRBV5-1 to TRBJ1-2; D is uncertain. This CDR3 region has 13 residues. V dropped 0 bases and J dropped 7 bases, with 10 bases sitting between them. In germline, CDR1 is SGHRS, CDR2 YFSETQ. The CDR3 bases are TGCGCCAGCAGCTTGGACAGCCACCTTGGCTACACCTTC. It translates to CASSLDSHLGYTF.

The V gene is TRBV2, the J gene TRBJ2-2, with D perhaps TRBD1 (6 bases). V shed 7 bases and J shed 0 bases, with 12 bases lying between them. The V gene's germline CDR1 is SNHLY and CDR2 FYNNEI. The CDR3 consists of 15 residues. CDR3 nucleotide sequence: TGTGCCAGCAATCAGGACAGATCGAACACCGGGGAGCTGTTTTTT. This sequence encodes CASNQDRSNTGELFF. The full variable domain, completed using reference TRBV2 and TRBJ2-2, is EPEVTQTPSHQVTQMGQEVILRCVPISNHLYFYWYRQILGQKVEFLVSFYNNEISEKSEIFDDQFSVERPDGSNFTLKIRSTKLEDSAMYFCASNQDRSNTGELFFGEGSRLTVL.

A single count supports this clone. The V and J genes are TRBV7-9 and TRBJ2-3, with D maybe TRBD2 (6 bases). The CDR3 contains 15 residues. V was clipped by 5 bases and J by 8 bases, with 20 bases between them. CDR1 is SEHNR and CDR2 is FQNEAQ in the germline V gene (reference sequence). This CDR3 is CASSGPGGRGATQYF. For the CDR3, the DNA is TGTGCCAGCAGCGGGCCCGGGGGACGCGGGGCTACGCAGTATTTT.

The chain has TRBV7-2 and TRBJ2-5, with D tentatively TRBD1 (6 bases). Trimming shortened V by 5 bases and J by 2 bases, and 15 bases separated the two germline ends. The CDR3 has 15 residues. The germline CDR1 and CDR2 sequences are SGHTA and FQGNSA. CDR3: CASSRDRFFQETQYF. The CDR3, as DNA: TGTGCCAGCAGCAGAGACAGGTTTTTTCAAGAGACCCAGTACTTC.

The V gene is TRBV11-2, the J gene TRBJ2-1; no clear D. V lost 5 bases, J lost 8 bases, and 10 bases lay in between. The CDR3 contains 12 residues. Germline CDR1 SGHAT, CDR2 FQNNGV. CDR3: CASSKPIYEQFF. The CDR3 DNA reads as TGTGCCAGCAGCAAGCCCATTTATGAGCAGTTCTTC. The whole variable domain, remainder taken from reference TRBV11-2 and TRBJ2-1, is EAGVAQSPRYKIIEKRQSVAFWCNPISGHATLYWYQQILGQGPKLLIQFQNNGVVDDSQLPKDRFSAERLKGVDSTLKIQPAKLEDSAVYLCASSKPIYEQFFGPGTRLTVL.

V and J are TRBV28 and TRBJ2-4; tentatively, D is TRBD1 (6 bases). The V end lost 5 bases, the J end lost 6 bases, and 11 bases lay between the germline ends. CDR1 is MDHEN and CDR2 is SYDVKM in the germline V gene. This CDR3 is 13 amino acids long. The CDR3, as DNA: TGTGCCAGCAGTCAGCTACAGGGAAACATTCAGTACTTC. This codes for CASSQLQGNIQYF.

The genes are TRBV18 and TRBJ2-2, with D tentatively TRBD1 (6 bases). V was cut by 6 bases and J by 8 bases, with 13 bases left in between. Germline V gene sequence: CDR1 KGHSH, CDR2 LQKENI. The CDR3 is made up of 13 amino acids. The CDR3: CASSLGHLGELFF. CDR3 coding DNA: TGTGCCAGCTCCCTGGGACACCTTGGGGAGCTGTTTTTT. Filled out from reference TRBV18 and TRBJ2-2, the complete variable domain reads NAGVMQNPRHLVRRRGQEARLRCSPMKGHSHVYWYRQLPEEGLKFMVYLQKENIIDESGMPKERFSAEFPKEGPSILRIQQVVRGDSAAYFCASSLGHLGELFFGEGSRLTVL.

This sequence joins TRBV5-1 and TRBJ2-7; TRBD1 aligns across 10 bases. The CDR3 spans 15 residues. V shed 3 bases, J shed 3 bases, and the junction held 6 bases outside the gene matches. CDR1 and CDR2 from the germline V gene are SGHRS and YFSETQ. Here the CDR3 reads CASSWGQGMVYEQYF. The CDR3 DNA follows: TGCGCCAGCAGCTGGGGACAGGGGATGGTCTACGAGCAGTACTTC.

The J gene is TRBJ1-3, the V gene TRBV19; TRBD1 agrees at 7 bases. The CDR3 is 14 residues long. Germline V CDR1 and CDR2: LNHDA, SQIVND (reference sequence). Trimming at V came to 2 bases and at J to 2 bases, leaving 0 bases not matched to a gene. The CDR3 nucleotides are TGTGCCAGTAGTATAACAGGGGCTGGAAACACCATATATTTT. This codes for CASSITGAGNTIYF.

J is TRBJ1-2 and V is TRBV7-2; 10 bases map to TRBD1. The germline V gene encodes CDR1 SGHTA and CDR2 FQGNSA. J lost 8 bases, V lost 4 bases, and 7 bases had no gene match. This CDR3 is 14 amino acids long. The DNA of the CDR3 is TGTGCCAGCAGCTATGACAGGGGGCAAAGGGGCTACACCTTC. Amino acid sequence: CASSYDRGQRGYTF.

V and J are TRBV7-6 and TRBJ2-1; tentatively, D is TRBD2 (7 bases). V was shortened by 2 bases and J by 5 bases, with 13 bases between the two germline ends. The CDR3 contains 15 residues. Germline lookup yields CDR1 SGHVS and CDR2 FNYEAQ. This chain's CDR3 is CASSLRRGGDNEQFF. As DNA, the CDR3 is TGTGCCAGCAGCTTAAGGAGGGGGGGCGACAATGAGCAGTTCTTC.

The J gene is TRBJ2-2, the V gene TRBV27, with D possibly TRBD1 on 6 matching bases. This CDR3 comprises 16 residues. Germline V gene lookup returns CDR1 MNHEY and CDR2 SMNVEV (reference sequence). V lost 5 bases, J lost 2 bases, and 15 bases lay in between. The CDR3 region has the DNA TGTGCCAGCAGTCTTATAACAGGGCCTAACACCGGGGAGCTGTTTTTT. Amino acids: CASSLITGPNTGELFF.

This chain links TRBV7-8 with TRBJ1-2; D uncertain. The germline V and J ends were trimmed by 0 bases and 3 bases, with 14 bases remaining between them. There are 16 residues in the CDR3. Looked up from germline, CDR1 is SGHVS and CDR2 is FQNEAQ. Here the CDR3 reads CASSLAGGRIHYGYTF. The CDR3 nucleotides read TGTGCCAGCAGCTTAGCGGGAGGGCGCATCCACTATGGCTACACCTTC.

A note on this clone: An end of the junction does not agree with germline; a read error may underlie this. The chain couples TRBV7-9 to TRBJ1-4; 10 bases agree with TRBD1. The CDR3 totals 15 residues. The V gene's germline CDR1 is SEHNR and CDR2 FQNEAQ (reference sequence). Here the CDR3 reads CSSSAGTGVNEKLFF. As DNA, the CDR3 is TGTTCCAGCAGCGCTGGGACAGGGGTGAATGAAAAACTGTTTTTT.

As regards this clone: Its ends do not fully match the called genes, so a read error is possible. The rearrangement links TRBV7-9 to TRBJ1-2; D possibly corresponds to TRBD1 (5 bases). The germline gives CDR1 SEHNR, CDR2 FQNEAQ (reference sequence). This CDR3 is built from 16 residues. The chain's CDR3 is CSSSPRGGALPHGYTF. The DNA for the CDR3 is TGTTCCAGCAGCCCGAGGGGAGGGGCACTCCCCCATGGCTACACCTTC.

The rearrangement links TRBV5-4 to TRBJ2-5; 10 bases map to TRBD2. This CDR3 comprises 15 residues. J gave up 5 bases and V 6 bases, and 10 bases lay outside the gene matches. Germline lookup yields CDR1 SGHNT and CDR2 YYREEE (reference sequence). CDR3 sequence: CASTSSGGALETQYF. DNA of the CDR3: TGTGCCAGCACCTCGAGCGGGGGGGCCTTGGAGACCCAGTACTTC.

This sequence joins TRBV29-1 and TRBJ2-1; the D is unclear. CDR1 and CDR2 from the germline V gene are SQVTM and ANQGSEA. This CDR3 is 14 amino acids long. V lost 4 bases and J 3 bases, leaving 13 bases between the germline ends. CDR3 DNA: TGCAGCGTTGTTCCCCAGGCTCGCTACAATGAGCAGTTCTTC. Encoded protein: CSVVPQARYNEQFF.

This clone was seen only a few times. This chain uses TRBV5-4 with TRBJ1-1; possible D gene TRBD1, 5 bases. The CDR3 sequence is 12 residues long. CDR1 and CDR2 from the germline V gene are SGHNT and YYREEE (reference sequence). V dropped 7 bases and J dropped 1 base, with 8 bases sitting between them. The CDR3 protein is CASSTGNTEAFF. CDR3 nucleotide sequence: TGTGCCAGCTCAACAGGGAACACTGAAGCTTTCTTT.

The rearrangement joins TRBV6-5 to TRBJ2-7, with TRBD1 as a possible D gene (6 bases). This CDR3 has 14 amino acids. The germline V gene has CDR1 MNHEY and CDR2 SVGAGI. The ends were cut back, 6 bases at V and 3 bases at J, with 15 bases in the middle. CDR3 residues: CASSPDRTLYEQYF. CDR3 sequence (DNA): TGTGCCAGCAGCCCAGACAGGACCCTCTACGAGCAGTACTTC.

The rearrangement uses TRBV30 and TRBJ2-5; the match to TRBD2 covers 10 bases. The CDR3 consists of 16 residues. Per germline, CDR1 GTSNPN and CDR2 SVGIG (reference sequence). With V trimmed by 1 base and J by 2 bases, 7 bases remained unmatched. Written as DNA, the CDR3 is TGTGCCTGGAGTGGTAGCGGGGGGTCCGTACAAGAGACCCAGTACTTC. Translated: CAWSGSGGSVQETQYF.

The chain couples TRBV7-9 to TRBJ2-3; 7 bases match TRBD2. CDR3 length equals 13 residues. The V gene's germline CDR1 is SEHNR and CDR2 FQNEAQ (reference sequence). Trimming took 5 bases from V and 5 from J; bases not matched to a gene: 4. The DNA for the CDR3 is TGTGCCAGCAGCACGGGAGGCGGAGATACGCAGTATTTT. This translates into CASSTGGGDTQYF.

The gene calls are TRBV5-1 and TRBJ2-3, with D perhaps TRBD1 (5 bases). CDR1 SGHRS and CDR2 YFSETQ come from the germline V gene. This CDR3 has 15 amino acids. V was pared by 0 bases and J by 1 base, with 9 bases between. CDR3 sequence: CASSLAVGRTDTQYF. The CDR3 DNA sequence: TGCGCCAGCAGCTTGGCAGTGGGGCGCACAGATACGCAGTATTTT. The entire variable domain, with the rest obtained from reference TRBV5-1 and TRBJ2-3, is as follows: KAGVTQTPRYLIKTRGQQVTLSCSPISGHRSVSWYQQTPGQGLQFLFEYFSETQRNKGNFPGRFSGRQFSNSRSEMNVSTLELGDSALYLCASSLAVGRTDTQYFGPGTRLTVL.

Here the CDR3 DNA reads TGTGCCTGGAGTCCACAGGGCCATGGCTACACCTTC. Translating gives CAWSPQGHGYTF. J is TRBJ1-2 and V is TRBV30; maybe TRBD1 (6 bases). There are 12 residues in the CDR3. CDR1 and CDR2 (germline): GTSNPN, SVGIG (reference sequence). V lost 2 bases and J lost 6, with 10 bases in between. The whole variable domain, remainder taken from reference TRBV30 and TRBJ1-2, is SQTIHQWPATLVQPVGSPLSLECTVEGTSNPNLYWYRQAAGRGLQLLFYSVGIGQISSEVPQNLSASRPQDRQFILSSKKLLLSDSGFYLCAWSPQGHGYTFGSGTRLTVV.

This clone occurred a few times. The chain has TRBV7-3 and TRBJ2-1; tentative D call: TRBD1 (6 bases). The germline gives CDR1 SGHTA, CDR2 FQGTGA. V was shortened by 6 bases and J by 9 bases, with 15 bases between the two germline ends. The CDR3 length is 13 residues. The CDR3 DNA sequence: TGTGCCAGCAGTTTTACAGGGTCGGGTGAGCAGTTCTTC. Translation: CASSFTGSGEQFF. Filled out from reference TRBV7-3 and TRBJ2-1, the complete variable domain reads GAGVSQTPSNKVTEKGKYVELRCDPISGHTALYWYRQSLGQGPEFLIYFQGTGAADDSGLPNDRFFAVRPEGSVSTLKIQRTERGDSAVYLCASSFTGSGEQFFGPGTRLTVL.

The V and J genes are TRBV7-6 and TRBJ1-4, with D perhaps TRBD1 (6 bases). This CDR3 spans 17 amino acids. CDR1 and CDR2 from the germline V gene are SGHVS and FNYEAQ. Trimming left V 5 bases short and J 3 bases short, with 19 bases between. The CDR3 region has the DNA TGTGCCAGCAGCGAAAACACCGTGGACAGTTCTAATGAAAAACTGTTTTTT. Translated: CASSENTVDSSNEKLFF.